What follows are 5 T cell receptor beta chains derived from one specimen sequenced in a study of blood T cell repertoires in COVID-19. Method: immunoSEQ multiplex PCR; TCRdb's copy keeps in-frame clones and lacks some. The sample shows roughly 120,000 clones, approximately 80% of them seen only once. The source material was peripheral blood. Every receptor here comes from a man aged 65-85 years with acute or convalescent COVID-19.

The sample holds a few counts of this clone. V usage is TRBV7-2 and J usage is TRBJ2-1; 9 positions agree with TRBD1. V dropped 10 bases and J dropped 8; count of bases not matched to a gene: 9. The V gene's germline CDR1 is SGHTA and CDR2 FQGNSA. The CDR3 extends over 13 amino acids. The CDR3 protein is CATNRDRVDEQFF. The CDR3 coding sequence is TGTGCCACCAACCGGGACAGGGTCGATGAGCAGTTCTTC.

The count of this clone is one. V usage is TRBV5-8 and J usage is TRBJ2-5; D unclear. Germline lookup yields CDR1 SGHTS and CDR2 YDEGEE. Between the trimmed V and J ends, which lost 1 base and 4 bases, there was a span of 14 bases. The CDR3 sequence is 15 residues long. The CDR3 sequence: CASSLFTVSLETQYF. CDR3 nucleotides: TGTGCCAGCAGCTTGTTTACAGTTTCATTAGAGACCCAGTACTTC.

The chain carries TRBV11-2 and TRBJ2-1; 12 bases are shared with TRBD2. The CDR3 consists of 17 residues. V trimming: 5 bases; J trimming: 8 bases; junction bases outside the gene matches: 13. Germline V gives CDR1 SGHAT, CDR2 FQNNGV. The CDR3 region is CASSPLGLTSGGYEQFF. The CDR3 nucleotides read TGTGCCAGCAGCCCCTTAGGGTTGACTAGCGGGGGCTATGAGCAGTTCTTC. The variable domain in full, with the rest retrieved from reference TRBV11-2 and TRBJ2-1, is EAGVAQSPRYKIIEKRQSVAFWCNPISGHATLYWYQQILGQGPKLLIQFQNNGVVDDSQLPKDRFSAERLKGVDSTLKIQPAKLEDSAVYLCASSPLGLTSGGYEQFFGPGTRLTVL.

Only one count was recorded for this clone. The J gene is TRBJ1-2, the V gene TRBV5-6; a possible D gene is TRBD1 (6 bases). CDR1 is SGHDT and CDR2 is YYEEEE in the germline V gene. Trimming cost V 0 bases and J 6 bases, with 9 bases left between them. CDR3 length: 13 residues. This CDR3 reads CASSLDWGHGYTF. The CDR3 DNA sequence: TGTGCCAGCAGCTTGGACTGGGGGCATGGCTACACCTTC.

CDR3 region: CASRGHSNQPQHF. CDR3 nucleotides: TGTGCCAGCCGGGGACATAGCAATCAGCCCCAGCATTTT. J is TRBJ1-5 and V is TRBV28, with D tentatively TRBD1 (6 bases). The germline V gene encodes CDR1 MDHEN and CDR2 SYDVKM. The ends were cut back, 8 bases at V and 0 bases at J, with 8 bases in the middle. This CDR3 has 13 residues.